The T cell receptor (beta chain) under discussion was sequenced for a study of T cell repertoires in cytomegalovirus infection. Whole-study context: Used in the study were CMV epitopes, some recently identified and HLA-C-restricted, others well-studied and HLA-B-restricted. Indicated by public TCR beta signatures were CMV infection and matching HLA type.

MiXCR was run by TCRdb on the reads, yielding one entry per CDR3 protein. The sample yields around 570,000 distinct CDR3 sequences, about 39% seen once. Germline values: CDR1 GTSNPN, CDR2 SVGIG (reference sequence). V trimming: 7 bases; J trimming: 13 bases; junction bases outside the gene matches: 10. The CDR3 loop spans 13 amino acids. Study-wide results and caveats: Cumulative frequency of public TCR beta families picked out carriers of CMV plus the relevant HLA. Dominating the ex vivo response were HLA-C-restricted CMV-specific TCR beta clonotypes.

Worth noting for this clonotype: Its antigen remains unknown.

This chain connects TRBV30 to TRBJ1-6, with 10 bases lining up with TRBD1. The source is a human donor in good health (CMV status not recorded). Some clones in this sample may be carry-over from other donors' samples. Sequenced material: cultured PBMCs, taken from culture after CMV antigen stimulation. This chain's CDR3 is CALNRDRGMPLHF. DNA of the CDR3: TGTGCCTTAAACCGGGACAGGGGAATGCCCCTCCACTTT.